A selection of T cell receptor beta chains follows, all from one sample in a study of shared clonotypes between healthy human individuals. Sequenced by immunoSEQ multiplex PCR; TCRdb stores in-frame clones only, minus some. The table lists about 480,000 clones, around 79% of them singletons. Sequencing input: PBMCs. The source is a woman in her thirties or forties in good health. Some clones in this sample may be carry-over from other donors' samples. The conserved cysteine and the conserved F or W are not part of the CDR3 here. The order of the fields is V gene, J gene, CDR3 protein.

v_call: TRBV4-2; j_call: TRBJ1-2; cdr3_aa: ASSQDTGSVGGYT
v_call: TRBV19; j_call: TRBJ2-3; cdr3_aa: ASSISPSGDTQY
v_call: TRBV28; j_call: TRBJ1-2; cdr3_aa: ASSFVSNLWGYT
v_call: TRBV10-3; j_call: TRBJ2-1; cdr3_aa: AISESTDNEQF
v_call: TRBV7-9; j_call: TRBJ2-3; cdr3_aa: ASSLGLAGLNTDTQY
v_call: TRBV7-9; j_call: TRBJ2-1; cdr3_aa: ASSHRRGQGSSYNEQF
v_call: TRBV6-5; j_call: TRBJ2-7; cdr3_aa: ASSYGLAGYEQY
v_call: TRBV5-1; j_call: TRBJ2-5; cdr3_aa: ASSSGGQGFSETQY
v_call: TRBV5-4; j_call: TRBJ1-2; cdr3_aa: ASSLGGAANYGYT
v_call: TRBV7-9; j_call: TRBJ2-1; cdr3_aa: ASSLVLGLAGRKDEQF
v_call: TRBV27; j_call: TRBJ1-1; cdr3_aa: ASSFGSGEAF
v_call: TRBV2; j_call: TRBJ2-5; cdr3_aa: ASRVGETQY
v_call: TRBV10-3; j_call: TRBJ2-3; cdr3_aa: AISQSQAGGADTQY
v_call: TRBV7-2; j_call: TRBJ1-3; cdr3_aa: ASSLAGGSGNTIY
v_call: TRBV27; j_call: TRBJ1-5; cdr3_aa: ASSPAGGGNQPQH
v_call: TRBV7-3; j_call: TRBJ2-3; cdr3_aa: ASSLGASTDTQY
v_call: TRBV19; j_call: TRBJ2-5; cdr3_aa: ASSPRLAAGETQY
v_call: TRBV4-2; j_call: TRBJ1-4; cdr3_aa: TSSQDWLTNEKLF
v_call: TRBV2; j_call: TRBJ1-1; cdr3_aa: ASSEGTGRDTEAF
v_call: TRBV7-9; j_call: TRBJ2-1; cdr3_aa: ASSLGLVLYEQF
v_call: TRBV9; j_call: TRBJ2-2; cdr3_aa: ASSVMTGGTAGELF
v_call: TRBV19; j_call: TRBJ2-2; cdr3_aa: ASSIPGADTGELF